The sequence of this TCR beta chain was determined in a study of control samples from healthy donors and cancer patients. The CDR3 consists of 14 residues. The germline gives CDR1 LNHDA, CDR2 SQIVND (reference sequence). V was pared by 4 bases and J by 4 bases, with 10 bases between. Sequencing used immunoSEQ multiplex PCR; TCRdb keeps in-frame clones, though not all of them. Here the sample spans approximately 160,000 clones, 94% being singletons. The TCR sequence derives from a woman aged 18 to 35 in good health. The material sequenced was blood. The chain couples TRBV19 to TRBJ1-4; no firm D call. The CDR3 DNA follows: TGTGCCAGTAGTAGACCGGCGAGTAATGAAAAACTGTTTTTT. This encodes CASSRPASNEKLFF.